Listed below are T cell receptor beta chains from one sample, sequenced in a study of blood T cell repertoires in COVID-19. TCRdb's copy holds only in-frame clones and misses some; the assay was immunoSEQ multiplex PCR. The sample contains around 300,000 clones, 75% to 95% of which appear only once. The sample consisted of PBMCs or T cells enriched from blood (not recorded which). The receptors originated from a woman in her twenties or thirties who had recovered from COVID-19. CDR3s include the opening cysteine and the closing phenylalanine or tryptophan.

TRBV7-6	CASSPKPGGNTEAFF
TRBV21-1	CASSSTGTGLQPQHF
TRBV7-2	CASSSYRVMNTEAFF
TRBV4-3	CASSQDGTGVYEQYF
TRBV5-4	CASTLPGSGSSGEQFF
TRBV5-1	CASSLTSGKYNEQFF
TRBV15	CATSAGGGSPYEQYF
TRBV19	CASMGQLTSPQYF
TRBV3-1/TRBV3-2	CASSQGGPTQPQHF
TRBV9	CASSPGGAGGYEQYF
TRBV21-1	CASSKEGVSTDTQYF
TRBV27	CASSFGDRGRGETQYF
TRBV19	CASSITGDRYYEQYF